One and the same sample provided the 20 T cell receptor beta chains below, sequenced in a study of a mutant IDH1 vaccine in newly diagnosed glioma. No cognate antigen is known for these TCRs. Time point meaning: week 23, last vaccination. Mutant IDH1 20-mer peptide, at 300 ug, made up each vaccine dose, with topical imiquimod. The assay was immunoSEQ multiplex PCR, and TCRdb's table has in-frame clones only and misses some. The sample lists 45,000 to 65,000 clones; around 80% were seen once. The material sequenced was PBMCs, taken from a glioma patient whose treatment included an IDH1 peptide vaccine. The receptors derive from a woman aged 40 to 50 with glioma. Some clones in this sample may be carry-over from other donors' samples.

The rearrangement links TRBV27 to TRBJ1-1; no definite D call. Germline CDR1 is MNHEY and CDR2 is SMNVEV (reference sequence). The V gene lost 4 bases and the J gene lost 3 bases, with 9 bases spanning the gap. The CDR3 totals 13 residues. CDR3 sequence: CASSSEGYTEAFF. The CDR3 bases are TGTGCCAGCAGTTCTGAAGGGTACACTGAAGCTTTCTTT.

This clone appeared a few times. The CDR3 spells CASSLSAGRKTQYF. The CDR3, as DNA: TGTGCCAGCAGCTTGAGCGCAGGGAGAAAGACCCAGTACTTC. This chain uses TRBV5-6 with TRBJ2-5, with D possibly being TRBD1 or TRBD2 (5 bases each). CDR1 is SGHDT and CDR2 is YYEEEE in the germline V gene. V gave up 1 base and J gave up 6 bases, with 13 bases separating them. This CDR3 spans 14 amino acids.

The V and J genes are TRBV6-5 and TRBJ2-2, with no clear D. Trimming cost V 10 bases and J 0 bases, with 6 bases left between them. Germline V gene lookup returns CDR1 MNHEY and CDR2 SVGAGI. The CDR3 is 12 amino acids. CDR3 residues: CATSPNTGELFF. CDR3 DNA: TGTGCCACCAGCCCGAACACCGGGGAGCTGTTTTTT.

The chain joins TRBV19 to TRBJ2-1, with 12 nucleotides matching TRBD2. Losses at the gene ends were 1 base for V and 8 bases for J; bases not matched to a gene: 3. CDR1 LNHDA and CDR2 SQIVND come from the germline V gene (reference sequence). The CDR3 has 15 amino acids. The CDR3 bases are TGTGCCAGTAGTATAGGGGCTAGCGGGGGGGATGAGCAGTTCTTC. This gives the protein CASSIGASGGDEQFF. The whole variable domain, filled in from reference TRBV19 and TRBJ2-1, reads DGGITQSPKYLFRKEGQNVTLSCEQNLNHDAMYWYRQDPGQGLRLIYYSQIVNDFQKGDIAEGYSVSREKKESFPLTVTSAQKNPTAFYLCASSIGASGGDEQFFGPGTRLTVL.

The chain combines TRBV7-2 with TRBJ1-5; D call uncertain. Germline assignment: CDR1 SGHTA and CDR2 FQGNSA. V was cut by 3 bases and J by 5 bases, with 8 bases left in between. This CDR3 comprises 13 residues. Here the CDR3 DNA reads TGTGCCAGCAGCTTCAACCCTGATCAGCCCCAGCATTTT. Amino acid sequence: CASSFNPDQPQHF.

This clone was observed once. V is TRBV5-1 and J is TRBJ1-3; 7 bases are a match to TRBD1. This CDR3 is 15 amino acids long. Germline lookup yields CDR1 SGHRS and CDR2 YFSETQ. The ends lost 4 bases at V and 0 bases at J; junction bases unmatched: 4. The CDR3 reads CASSGDSFSGNTIYF. For the CDR3, the DNA is TGCGCCAGCAGCGGGGACAGTTTCTCTGGAAACACCATATATTTT.

The chain employs TRBV5-1 and TRBJ1-1, with TRBD1 identical over 10 bases. V was pared by 4 bases and J by 5 bases, with 8 bases of the junction left unmatched. The CDR3 is made up of 15 amino acids. CDR1 is SGHRS and CDR2 is YFSETQ in the germline V gene. The CDR3 protein is CASSRLGQGGTEAFF. The CDR3 nucleotides read TGCGCCAGCAGCAGACTTGGACAGGGGGGGACTGAAGCTTTCTTT.

The chain is built from TRBV30 and TRBJ2-5; the match to TRBD2 covers 10 bases. Germline CDR1 reads GTSNPN; CDR2 reads SVGIG (reference sequence). The CDR3 is 17 amino acids. The V gene end was trimmed by 1 base and the J gene end by 5 bases; junction bases not matched to a gene: 13. The CDR3 loop is CAWSELVAGGQGETQYF. The CDR3 nucleotides read TGTGCCTGGAGTGAATTGGTAGCGGGGGGTCAGGGGGAGACCCAGTACTTC.

Of note for this clone: An end of the junction does not agree with germline; a read error may underlie this. The J gene is TRBJ1-2, the V gene TRBV6-6; 7 positions agree with TRBD1. Per the germline V gene, CDR1 is MNHNY and CDR2 is SVGAGI (reference sequence). The CDR3 length is 15 residues. The CDR3 protein is CAGSGTAEANYGHTF. The CDR3, as DNA: TGTGCCGGCAGCGGGACAGCCGAGGCTAACTATGGCCACACCTTC.

The chain couples TRBV27 to TRBJ1-4; no reliable D call. This CDR3 comprises 15 residues. Germline CDR1 MNHEY, CDR2 SMNVEV (reference sequence). V lost 4 bases to trimming and J lost 4 bases, with 13 bases between them. The CDR3 DNA is TGTGCCAGCAGTTCCAGACCTGGATATAATGAAAAACTGTTTTTT. Amino acid sequence: CASSSRPGYNEKLFF. The variable domain in full, with the rest retrieved from reference TRBV27 and TRBJ1-4, is EAQVTQNPRYLITVTGKKLTVTCSQNMNHEYMSWYRQDPGLGLRQIYYSMNVEVTDKGDVPEGYKVSRKEKRNFPLILESPSPNQTSLYFCASSSRPGYNEKLFFGSGTQLSVL.

The chain carries TRBV19 and TRBJ1-6; weak D call: TRBD1 (5 bases). Between the trimmed V and J ends, which lost 3 bases and 4 bases, there was a span of 10 bases. CDR3 length: 15 amino acids. Germline CDR1 reads LNHDA; CDR2 reads SQIVND (reference sequence). The CDR3 coding sequence is TGTGCCAGTAGTATCCAGGGACGTTATAATTCACCCCTCCACTTT. Residues: CASSIQGRYNSPLHF.

This clone was found a few times. The J gene is TRBJ2-5, the V gene TRBV5-1; D possibly corresponds to TRBD1 (6 bases). Trimming took off 3 bases at V and 5 bases at J, with 14 bases between the two ends. Germline V gives CDR1 SGHRS, CDR2 YFSETQ. The CDR3 runs 14 residues. CDR3 bases: TGCGCCAGCAGCTCCGGGACACCCGGGGAGACCCAGTACTTC. Protein sequence: CASSSGTPGETQYF.

This clone was detected only once. The chain employs TRBV5-6 and TRBJ1-1; 9 nucleotides match TRBD1. CDR1 is SGHDT, CDR2 YYEEEE, per germline. CDR3 length: 18 residues. Trimming cost V 4 bases and J 0 bases; bases outside gene matches: 13. CDR3 bases: TGTGCCAGCAGCCCCAGCTTGGAATGGGACAGGGTGAACACTGAAGCTTTCTTT. Translated: CASSPSLEWDRVNTEAFF.

The rearrangement uses TRBV2 and TRBJ2-5; 10 nucleotides agree with TRBD2. The CDR3 runs to 14 residues. V gave up 7 bases and J gave up 2 bases; unmatched junction bases: 4. Germline CDR1 and CDR2: SNHLY and FYNNEI. CDR3 nucleotide sequence: TGTGCCAGCATAGCACTAGCGGGGCAAGAGACCCAGTACTTC. Translating it yields CASIALAGQETQYF.

V gene TRBV5-8 combines with J gene TRBJ1-1; D is undetermined. CDR3 length: 15 residues. V shed 0 bases and J shed 4 bases, with 13 bases lying between them. Germline assignment: CDR1 SGHTS and CDR2 YDEGEE. In DNA form, the CDR3 reads TGTGCCAGCAGCTTGGCTGGGTTCGCCAGCACTGAAGCTTTCTTT. Its protein product is CASSLAGFASTEAFF.

In this sample, this clone turned up a few times. The CDR3 loop reads CASSLFGQGLSNQPQHF. For the CDR3, the DNA is TGTGCCAGCAGCTTATTTGGACAGGGACTTAGCAATCAGCCCCAGCATTTT. The J gene is TRBJ1-5, the V gene TRBV7-2; TRBD1 aligns across 8 bases. V shed 2 bases, J shed 0 bases, and the junction held 6 bases outside the gene matches. The CDR3 covers 17 residues. Germline V lookup: CDR1 SGHTA, CDR2 FQGNSA.

The chain has TRBV29-1 and TRBJ1-5; D unresolved. Germline CDR1 SQVTM, CDR2 ANQGSEA. The CDR3 contains 13 residues. V shed 6 bases and J shed 6 bases, with 15 bases lying between them. As DNA, the CDR3 is TGCAGCGTACCCTTAGTGGCCAGTCAGCCCCAGCATTTT. Protein: CSVPLVASQPQHF.

A note on this clone: This sample includes further DNA sequences coding for the same CDR3. This chain joins TRBV2 and TRBJ2-5, with TRBD2 matching over 12 bases. Per the germline V gene, CDR1 is SNHLY and CDR2 is FYNNEI. There are 14 residues in the CDR3. V dropped 7 bases and J dropped 2; count of bases not matched to a gene: 2. CDR3 sequence (DNA): TGTGCCAGCAAGACTAGCGGGGGACAAGAGACCCAGTACTTC. Translating it yields CASKTSGGQETQYF.

The chain combines TRBV7-6 with TRBJ1-3; 7 nucleotides match TRBD1. Germline assignment: CDR1 SGHVS and CDR2 FNYEAQ. V was clipped by 1 base and J by 3 bases; unmatched bases: 3. The CDR3 is 15 residues long. The CDR3 region is CASSLGRGVGNTIYF. The CDR3 DNA is TGTGCCAGCAGCTTAGGCAGGGGGGTTGGAAACACCATATATTTT.

This clone appeared once. The V and J genes are TRBV2 and TRBJ2-1, with TRBD2 matching over 9 bases. Trimming at V came to 6 bases and at J to 6 bases, leaving 6 bases not matched to a gene. The CDR3 is 14 residues long. CDR1 is SNHLY and CDR2 is FYNNEI in the germline V gene. Here the CDR3 DNA reads TGTGCCAGCAGCCGCGGGGGGGCCTTCAATGAGCAGTTCTTC. Protein product: CASSRGGAFNEQFF.